Presented here are 23 T cell receptor beta chains from one specimen sequenced in a study of tumor-infiltrating lymphocytes in primary liver carcinoma. The study extracted blood RNA from unsorted whole blood and also extracted germline DNA. Constant-region priming of 500 ng total RNA yielded TCR beta cDNA. Libraries for TCR beta were built through three nested multiplex PCR rounds, which together made up a slightly modified ARM-PCR procedure. TRBV1-TRBV30 forward primers and a C-beta reverse primer were used in the first two PCR rounds, which each ran for about 10 cycles. TCRdb analysed the multiplex PCR reads with MiXCR anew, one entry per CDR3 protein. The sample carries some 190,000 distinct CDR3 sequences, over 45% recorded once. Sequencing was done on a sample of peripheral blood. These receptors all stem from a man between 35 and 55 years old with primary liver carcinoma and hepatitis B virus infection.

The chain employs TRBV10-3 and TRBJ2-1; no reliable D call. The CDR3 consists of 14 residues. Trimming removed 6 bases at V and 5 bases at J, with 14 bases between. Germline values: CDR1 ENHRY, CDR2 SYGVKD. This chain's CDR3 is CAIRAQASNNEQFF. CDR3 sequence (DNA): TGTGCCATCAGGGCTCAGGCGTCAAACAATGAGCAGTTCTTC.

A few counts support this clonotype. Given a much more abundant clone one base away, this may be a read error. The chain links TRBV11-1 to TRBJ2-2; TRBD2 is a possible D gene (6 bases). Per the germline V gene, CDR1 is SGHAT and CDR2 is FQDESV (reference sequence). The CDR3 is made up of 13 amino acids. The CDR3 region has the DNA TGTGCCAGCAGCCGGGACTTATACGGGGAGCTGCTTTTT. As protein: CASSRDLYGELLF.

The V call is TRBV4-2, the J call TRBJ1-4, with a tentative D call TRBD1 (6 bases). CDR3 length: 17 amino acids. CDR1 and CDR2 from the germline V gene are LGHNA and YNFKEQ. Trimming removed 0 bases from V and 4 bases from J, with 15 bases in between. The CDR3 region has the DNA TGTGCCAGCAGCCAAGAAGGGGGGAAGGGGATTAATGAAAAACTGTTTTTT. Translating gives CASSQEGGKGINEKLFF.

This clonotype has ten or more counts. V gene TRBV11-2 combines with J gene TRBJ2-1; a weak D match, TRBD1 (6 bases). The germline CDR1 and CDR2 sequences are SGHAT and FQNNGV. The CDR3 spans 15 residues. Between the trimmed V and J ends, which lost 4 bases and 2 bases, there was a span of 12 bases. CDR3 nucleotide sequence: TGTGCCAGCAGCTCGAACGGACAGCCCTACAATGAGCAGTTCTTC. This sequence encodes CASSSNGQPYNEQFF.

Worth noting for this clonotype: One end of the junction fails to match germline, which may point to a read error. The chain recombines TRBV6-1 with TRBJ2-5, with D tentatively TRBD1 (7 bases). CDR3 length equals 14 residues. The germline V gene encodes CDR1 MNHNS and CDR2 SASEGT. Here the CDR3 reads CGSSAGQTRETQYF. The DNA for the CDR3 is TGTGGCAGCAGTGCGGGACAGACTCGCGAGACCCAGTACTTC.

The table lists this clonotype with a few counts. The CDR3 loop is CASSLISGNQPQHF. The CDR3 coding sequence is TGTGCCAGCAGTTTAATATCGGGGAATCAGCCCCAGCATTTT. J is TRBJ1-5 and V is TRBV28; D gene ambiguous. Germline V gene lookup returns CDR1 MDHEN and CDR2 SYDVKM. Trimming stripped 2 bases from V and 4 bases from J, with 9 bases between. The length of the CDR3 is 14 residues.

This clonotype has a single count. A read error may explain this, as a much larger clone is one base away. V and J are TRBV11-2 and TRBJ1-1, with D hard to call. CDR1 is SGHAT and CDR2 is FQNNGV in the germline V gene. The V end was cut by 10 bases, the J end by 0 bases, with 9 bases between. The CDR3 is 12 amino acids. CDR3 residues: CATDKVNTEAFF. The CDR3 nucleotides are TGTGCCACCGACAAGGTGAACACTGAAGCTTTCTTT.

The chain carries TRBV5-4 and TRBJ2-2; 7 bases are shared with TRBD1. The CDR3 is made up of 16 amino acids. Germline-derived CDR1 and CDR2 are SGHNT and YYREEE (reference sequence). J gave up 3 bases and V 0 bases, and 5 bases lay outside the gene matches. The CDR3 loop reads CASSLATGAYTGELFF. DNA of the CDR3: TGTGCCAGCAGCTTGGCCACAGGGGCTTACACCGGGGAGCTGTTTTTT.

The chain joins TRBV10-3 to TRBJ2-3; TRBD2 agrees at 7 bases. CDR3 length: 15 amino acids. Trimming took 3 bases from V and 0 from J; bases not matched to a gene: 3. Germline CDR1 reads ENHRY; CDR2 reads SYGVKD. The CDR3 spells CAISDEGGSTDTQYF. The CDR3 nucleotides read TGTGCCATCAGTGATGAGGGAGGGAGCACAGATACGCAGTATTTT.

This clonotype has a single count. The J gene is TRBJ1-1, the V gene TRBV29-1, with TRBD1 matching 7 bases. Trimming removed 7 bases from V and 4 bases from J; junction bases left unmatched: 9. Germline V gene lookup returns CDR1 SQVTM and CDR2 ANQGSEA. This CDR3 comprises 13 residues. This CDR3 reads CSAKQGIGTEAFF. The DNA of the CDR3 is TGCAGCGCTAAACAGGGGATCGGCACTGAAGCTTTCTTT.

The V and J genes are TRBV29-1 and TRBJ2-4; possible D gene TRBD2, 6 bases. Germline values: CDR1 SQVTM, CDR2 ANQGSEA. V shed 1 base and J shed 4 bases, with 14 bases lying between them. This CDR3 spans 15 amino acids. The CDR3 DNA sequence: TGCAGCGTTGAAGTTCGTGGGAGGACTAAAAACATTCAGTACTTC. Translation gives CSVEVRGRTKNIQYF.

The chain employs TRBV28 and TRBJ2-3; perhaps TRBD1 as D (6 bases). The germline V and J ends were trimmed by 3 bases and 8 bases, with 18 bases remaining between them. The CDR3 covers 15 residues. Germline-derived CDR1 and CDR2 are MDHEN and SYDVKM. CDR3 nucleotide sequence: TGTGCCAGCAGTTTCCGCTCAGGGGCCGCGGGTACGCAGTATTTT. This translates into CASSFRSGAAGTQYF.

The gene calls are TRBV11-1 and TRBJ2-3; TRBD2 matches at 7 bases. J was trimmed by 3 bases and V by 1 base; bases with no gene match: 10. The germline gives CDR1 SGHAT, CDR2 FQDESV (reference sequence). The CDR3 runs 17 residues. Written as DNA, the CDR3 is TGTGCCAGCAGCTTAGGGATCAGCGGGATAAAAACAGATACGCAGTATTTT. Residues: CASSLGISGIKTDTQYF.

The V and J genes are TRBV6-6 and TRBJ2-2; D is ambiguous. The CDR3 consists of 15 residues. Germline V gene lookup returns CDR1 MNHNY and CDR2 SVGAGI (reference sequence). V lost 0 bases and J lost 1, with 6 bases in between. Written as DNA, the CDR3 is TGTGCCAGCAGTTACTCGATCGGGAACACCGGGGAGCTGTTTTTT. Protein sequence: CASSYSIGNTGELFF.

The V call is TRBV6-1, the J call TRBJ2-7, with D perhaps TRBD1 or TRBD2 (7 bases each). From germline, CDR1 is MNHNS and CDR2 SASEGT. Deletions cut 3 bases from V and 6 bases from J, with 21 bases between. The CDR3 consists of 16 residues. As DNA, the CDR3 is TGTGCCAGCAGTGAGATTTCGGGAGCAGGGGGGGGCGAGCAGTACTTC. Translating gives CASSEISGAGGGEQYF.

The chain joins TRBV6-1 to TRBJ2-1; weak D call: TRBD2 (5 bases). This CDR3 is 14 amino acids long. Germline V gene data show CDR1 as MNHNS and CDR2 as SASEGT. V was cut by 1 base and J by 1 base, with 5 bases left in between. The CDR3 region has the DNA TGTGCCAGCAGTGAAGAGCGGTCCTACAATGAGCAGTTCTTC. It yields the protein CASSEERSYNEQFF.

V and J are TRBV4-1 and TRBJ2-1, with D perhaps being TRBD1 or TRBD2 (5 bases each). Germline assignment: CDR1 MGHRA and CDR2 YSYEKL. There are 16 residues in the CDR3. V lost 0 bases to trimming and J lost 8 bases, with 17 bases between them. CDR3 loop: CASSQDWAGARDEQFF. The CDR3 DNA reads TGCGCCAGCAGCCAAGATTGGGCCGGGGCTAGAGATGAGCAGTTCTTC.

This clonotype was counted at least ten times. The DNA for the CDR3 is TGTGCCAGCAGTTTGGACAGCTCTGGGGCCAACGTCCTGACTTTC. Translation gives CASSLDSSGANVLTF. The chain links TRBV11-1 to TRBJ2-6, with D possibly TRBD1 on 6 matching bases. CDR3 length: 15 residues. Trimming left V 6 bases short and J 0 bases short, with 9 bases between. The V gene's germline CDR1 is SGHAT and CDR2 FQDESV (reference sequence). The whole variable domain, remainder taken from reference TRBV11-1 and TRBJ2-6, is EAEVAQSPRYKITEKSQAVAFWCDPISGHATLYWYRQILGQGPELLVQFQDESVVDDSQLPKDRFSAERLKGVDSTLKIQPAELGDSAMYLCASSLDSSGANVLTFGAGSRLTVL.

This rearrangement joins TRBV11-2 to TRBJ1-1; perhaps TRBD1 as D (5 bases). Germline V gene lookup returns CDR1 SGHAT and CDR2 FQNNGV. V lost 5 bases, J lost 1 base, and 14 bases lay in between. The CDR3 has 15 amino acids. Written as DNA, the CDR3 is TGTGCCAGCAGCACGTTAACAGGACGGAACACTGAAGCTTTCTTT. Protein sequence: CASSTLTGRNTEAFF. The full variable domain, rest sourced from reference TRBV11-2 and TRBJ1-1, is EAGVAQSPRYKIIEKRQSVAFWCNPISGHATLYWYQQILGQGPKLLIQFQNNGVVDDSQLPKDRFSAERLKGVDSTLKIQPAKLEDSAVYLCASSTLTGRNTEAFFGQGTRLTVV.

The chain uses TRBV14 and TRBJ2-7; 12 bases are shared with TRBD2. This CDR3 is built from 14 residues. V trimming: 4 bases; J trimming: 13 bases; junction bases outside the gene matches: 11. Germline V gene data show CDR1 as SGHDN and CDR2 as FVKESK. The chain's CDR3 is CASSRTSGIYERYF. CDR3 in DNA: TGTGCCAGCAGCCGGACTAGCGGGATCTACGAGCGCTACTTC.

This clonotype was seen just once. Given a much more abundant clone one base away, this may be a read error. CDR3 region: CSVLYWGPSYEQYF. The CDR3 DNA reads TGCAGCGTTCTGTATTGGGGGCCCTCCTACGAGCAGTACTTC. The chain has TRBV29-1 and TRBJ2-7, with D maybe TRBD1 (6 bases). V shed 5 bases and J shed 0 bases, with 14 bases lying between them. Germline V gene sequence: CDR1 SQVTM, CDR2 ANQGSEA. The CDR3 is 14 residues long.

About this clonotype itself: Since the CDR3 does not end with the conserved phenylalanine or tryptophan, this likely comes from a read error. The chain recombines TRBV5-4 with TRBJ2-7, with 8 bases identical to TRBD1. Per the germline V gene, CDR1 is SGHNT and CDR2 is YYREEE (reference sequence). J was trimmed by 3 bases and V by 3 bases; bases with no gene match: 5. CDR3 length: 14 amino acids. CDR3: CASSSGQALYEQYI. CDR3 bases: TGTGCCAGCAGCTCGGGACAGGCCCTCTACGAGCAGTACATT.

The sample holds many counts of this clonotype. The chain links TRBV11-2 to TRBJ1-1, with 8 bases aligning to TRBD1. Per the germline V gene, CDR1 is SGHAT and CDR2 is FQNNGV. The CDR3 contains 18 residues. The trim removed 0 bases at V and 0 bases at J, leaving 9 bases unmatched. CDR3 DNA sequence: TGTGCCAGCAGCTTAGATCTTCTCAGGGGGCCGGTGAACACTGAAGCTTTCTTT. It codes for CASSLDLLRGPVNTEAFF. Full variable domain (outside the CDR3, taken from reference TRBV11-2 and TRBJ1-1): EAGVAQSPRYKIIEKRQSVAFWCNPISGHATLYWYQQILGQGPKLLIQFQNNGVVDDSQLPKDRFSAERLKGVDSTLKIQPAKLEDSAVYLCASSLDLLRGPVNTEAFFGQGTRLTVV.